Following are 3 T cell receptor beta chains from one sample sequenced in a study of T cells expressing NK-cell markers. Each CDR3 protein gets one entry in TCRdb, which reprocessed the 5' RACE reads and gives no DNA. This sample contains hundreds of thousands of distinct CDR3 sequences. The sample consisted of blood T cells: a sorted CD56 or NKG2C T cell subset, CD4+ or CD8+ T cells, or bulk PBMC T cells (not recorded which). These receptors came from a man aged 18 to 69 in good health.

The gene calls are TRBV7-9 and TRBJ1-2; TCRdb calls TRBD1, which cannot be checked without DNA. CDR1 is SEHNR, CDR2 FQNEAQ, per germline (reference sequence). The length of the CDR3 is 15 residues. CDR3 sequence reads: CASSLVGGRDYGYTF. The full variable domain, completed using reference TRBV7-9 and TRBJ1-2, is DTGVSQNPRHKITKRGQNVTFRCDPISEHNRLYWYRQTLGQGPEFLTYFQNEAQLEKSRLLSDRFSAERPKGSFSTLEIQRTEQGDSAMYLCASSLVGGRDYGYTFGSGTRLTVV.

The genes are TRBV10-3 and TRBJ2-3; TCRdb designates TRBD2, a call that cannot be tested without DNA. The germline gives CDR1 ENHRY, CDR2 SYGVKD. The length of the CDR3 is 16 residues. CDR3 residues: CAISGTSGANTDTQYF.

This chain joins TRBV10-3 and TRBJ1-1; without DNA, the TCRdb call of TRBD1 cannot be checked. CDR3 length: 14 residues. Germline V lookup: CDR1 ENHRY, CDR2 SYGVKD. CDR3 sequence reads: CAISKGQGVAEAFF.